The following is a T cell receptor beta chain sequence with its context. This sample is part of a study of blood T cell repertoires in COVID-19. About the study: COVID-19 samples, acute and convalescent, were from the United States, Italy and Spain. PBMCs, B-cell-depleted T cells, or T cells were the source of the cDNA or gDNA that made up the material.

Per the study methods: From reference gene primer amplification, estimates of nucleated cell counts were derived. Produced via immunoSEQ multiplex PCR; TCRdb's table is partial and in-frame only. For V, J and clone size, that table is used; D and trimming come from the DNA. The profile covers 200,000 to 300,000 clones, with 85% appearing a single time and 6% to 7% taken by the ten largest. CDR3 length: 13 residues. Germline V CDR1 and CDR2: LNHDA, SQIVND (reference sequence). Trimming cost V 2 bases and J 7 bases, with 9 bases left between them. The rearrangement links TRBV19 to TRBJ1-5, with a possible D match to TRBD1 (6 bases). This receptor was identified in a woman aged 60-70 years with active or convalescent COVID-19. The source material was peripheral blood. CDR3 DNA sequence: TGTGCCAGTAGTATAAACAGGGAGCAGCCCCAGCATTTT. Translation: CASSINREQPQHF.